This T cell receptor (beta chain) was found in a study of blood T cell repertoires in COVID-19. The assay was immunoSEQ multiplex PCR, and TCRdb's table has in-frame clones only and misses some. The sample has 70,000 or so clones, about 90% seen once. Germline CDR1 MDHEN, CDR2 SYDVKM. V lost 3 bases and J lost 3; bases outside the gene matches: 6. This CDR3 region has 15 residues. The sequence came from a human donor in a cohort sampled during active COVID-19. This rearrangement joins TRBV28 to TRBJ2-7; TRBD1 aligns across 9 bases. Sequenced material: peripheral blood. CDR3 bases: TGTGCCAGCAGTTTGGGGACAGGGTTTAACTACGAGCAGTACTTC. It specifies CASSLGTGFNYEQYF.